This entry is about one TCR beta chain. Its target is unknown. Trimming left V 5 bases short and J 5 bases short, with 18 bases between. CDR3 length: 15 residues. Germline CDR1 LNHDA, CDR2 SQIVND (reference sequence). Sample treatment: 15 Gy SBRT to primary tumor, nephrectomy 4 weeks later. Nephrectomy followed 15 Gy stereotactic body radiation by 4 weeks. This renal cell carcinoma was of the clear cell type. Libraries were prepared by immunoSEQ multiplex PCR; TCRdb keeps only in-frame clonotypes and omits some of them. The sample lists approximately 18,000 clones, roughly 64% seen once, with approximately 12% in the top ten. The sample belongs to a study of radiation and T cells in renal cell carcinoma. The study's findings and limits: In nephrectomy-only tumors, top 100 clonotypes averaged around 40%, versus 54% irradiated. Tumor samples were small regions of around 1 g.

The sequences come from tumor tissue, collected from a patient whose treatment included radiotherapy and nephrectomy. The chain links TRBV19 to TRBJ1-2; TRBD1 is a possible D gene (5 bases). This receptor was obtained from a woman between 70 and 85 years old with renal cell carcinoma. Written as DNA, the CDR3 is TGTGCCAGTAGTGCCGGGACCTCCGGAAGGTATGGCTACACCTTC. This codes for CASSAGTSGRYGYTF.